This T cell receptor (beta chain) was captured by sequencing in a study of blood T cells in healthy people across ages. Primed by a sample-barcoded 5' primer and a J-beta primer mix, a second PCR proceeded for 7 to 11 cycles. MiXCR, applied by TCRdb to the 5' RACE reads, yields one record per CDR3 protein. The sample lists almost 1 million distinct CDR3 sequences; about 51% were seen once. The CDR3 has 15 amino acids. The trim removed 0 bases at V and 2 bases at J, leaving 5 bases unmatched. CDR1 is SGHRS, CDR2 YFSETQ, per germline. This receptor was obtained from a woman in her sixties or seventies in good health. Source material: blood. This chain uses TRBV5-1 with TRBJ2-7; 7 bases match TRBD1. CDR3 nucleotides: TGCGCCAGCAGCTTGGCCGGACAGGTTCCCTACGAGCAGTACTTC. Its translation is CASSLAGQVPYEQYF.